These 13 T cell receptor beta chains were all obtained from the same sample, sequenced in a study of shared clonotypes between healthy human individuals (TCRdb year 2020). The library was obtained by the immunoSEQ multiplex PCR assay. In its TCRdb copy, this immuneACCESS table keeps in-frame sequences only and misses some clones. Where compared with another copy, unresolved V genes explain less than half of these, and the others have no known cause. Recorded for this sample are roughly 2.2 million clones; just under 95% of them occurred a single time. Of the sample, approximately 0.41% is held by the ten largest clones. The sample consisted of naive CD4+ T cells from PBMCs. The cell subset or site label corresponds to: CD45RA+ positively selected. The receptor source for this set is a man aged 18 to 35 in good health. Some clones in this sample may be carry-over from other donors' samples.

The chain combines TRBV4-2 with TRBJ2-7; TRBD2 aligns across 8 bases. The CDR3 length is 15 residues. Germline V CDR1 and CDR2: LGHNA, YNFKEQ. Germline trimming cut 4 bases from V and 3 bases from J; bases unmatched to any gene: 8. The CDR3 DNA reads as TGTGCCAGCAGCCCGGCGGGGGGCGGGAGCTACGAGCAGTACTTC. Encoded protein: CASSPAGGGSYEQYF.

CDR3 nucleotides: TGCGCCAGCAACCGGGGGGATTTTGAAGAGACCCAGTACTTC. Encoded protein: CASNRGDFEETQYF. V and J are TRBV5-1 and TRBJ2-5; 7 bases agree with TRBD2. J was trimmed by 3 bases and V by 6 bases; bases with no gene match: 8. This CDR3 region has 14 residues. Looked up from germline, CDR1 is SGHRS and CDR2 is YFSETQ.

This clone was observed once. The V gene is TRBV27, the J gene TRBJ1-5; the D gene is possibly TRBD1 (5 bases). V was shortened by 5 bases and J by 7 bases, with 12 bases between the two germline ends. The CDR3 sequence is 13 residues long. Germline CDR1 and CDR2: MNHEY and SMNVEV (reference sequence). CDR3: CASSIRVWQPQHF. The CDR3 nucleotides are TGTGCCAGCAGTATCAGGGTATGGCAGCCCCAGCATTTT.

The chain has TRBV7-3 and TRBJ2-1, with 9 bases matching TRBD1. Germline values: CDR1 SGHTA, CDR2 FQGTGA. J lost 2 bases, V lost 4 bases, and 6 bases had no gene match. This CDR3 contains 16 residues. CDR3 in amino acids: CASSSRTGVTYNEQFF. The DNA of the CDR3 is TGTGCCAGCAGCTCGCGGACAGGGGTTACCTACAATGAGCAGTTCTTC.

The chain combines TRBV7-8 with TRBJ2-5; D could derive from TRBD1 or TRBD2 (6 bases each). Per the germline V gene, CDR1 is SGHVS and CDR2 is FQNEAQ. The CDR3 is 14 residues long. V was trimmed by 5 bases and J by 7 bases, leaving 17 bases between them. CDR3 amino acids: CASSPGGPRGTQYF. In DNA, the CDR3 is TGTGCCAGCAGCCCCGGGGGACCCAGGGGGACCCAGTACTTC.

The chain joins TRBV5-1 to TRBJ2-1; 7 bases align to TRBD2. Germline V gives CDR1 SGHRS, CDR2 YFSETQ. This CDR3 spans 15 amino acids. With V trimmed by 3 bases and J by 9 bases, 12 bases remained unmatched. The CDR3, as DNA: TGCGCCAGCAGCTCCCCAGGACTAGTCCCCCCTGAGCAGTTCTTC. Translated, it gives CASSSPGLVPPEQFF. Based on the CDR3 plus reference TRBV5-1 and TRBJ2-1, the full variable domain is KAGVTQTPRYLIKTRGQQVTLSCSPISGHRSVSWYQQTPGQGLQFLFEYFSETQRNKGNFPGRFSGRQFSNSRSEMNVSTLELGDSALYLCASSSPGLVPPEQFFGPGTRLTVL.

V and J are TRBV5-5 and TRBJ1-2, with D perhaps TRBD1 (6 bases). The germline V and J ends were trimmed by 5 bases and 3 bases, with 14 bases remaining between them. The CDR3 has 14 residues. From germline, CDR1 is SGHKS and CDR2 YYEKEE (reference sequence). CDR3 region: CASSSDSVDYGYTF. CDR3 coding DNA: TGTGCCAGCAGTTCGGACAGCGTGGACTATGGCTACACCTTC.

About this clone itself: This sample includes further DNA sequences coding for the same CDR3. The chain is built from TRBV5-1 and TRBJ2-5; TRBD1 might be the D (5 bases). The CDR3 extends over 13 amino acids. Germline values: CDR1 SGHRS, CDR2 YFSETQ. Trimming left V 0 bases short and J 5 bases short, with 8 bases between. CDR3 sequence: CASSLGQGETQYF. In nucleotides, the CDR3 is TGCGCCAGCAGCTTGGGCCAGGGTGAGACCCAGTACTTC. Looking up the rest from reference TRBV5-1 and TRBJ2-5 gives the full variable domain: KAGVTQTPRYLIKTRGQQVTLSCSPISGHRSVSWYQQTPGQGLQFLFEYFSETQRNKGNFPGRFSGRQFSNSRSEMNVSTLELGDSALYLCASSLGQGETQYFGPGTRLLVL.

CDR3 DNA: TGTGCCAGCAGCCCCCTAGCGGGAGGGCCTCATGGCGGGGAGCTGTTTTTT. Translation: CASSPLAGGPHGGELFF. This chain uses TRBV7-2 with TRBJ2-2, with TRBD2 matching over 12 bases. Germline values: CDR1 SGHTA, CDR2 FQGNSA. This CDR3 spans 17 amino acids. After removal of 5 bases from V and 7 bases from J, the junction contained 11 bases not matched to a gene.

The chain uses TRBV9 and TRBJ2-1, with D possibly being TRBD1 (5 bases). Trimming took off 3 bases at V and 1 base at J, with 11 bases between the two ends. Per germline, CDR1 SGDLS and CDR2 YYNGEE. The CDR3 length is 15 residues. CDR3 protein: CASSDRWKSYNEQFF. As DNA, the CDR3 is TGTGCCAGCAGCGACAGGTGGAAATCCTACAATGAGCAGTTCTTC.

This chain connects TRBV6-4 to TRBJ2-3; a weak D match, TRBD1 (5 bases). V was trimmed by 7 bases and J by 5 bases, leaving 10 bases between them. CDR1 MRHNA and CDR2 SNTAGT come from the germline V gene. The CDR3 spans 12 residues. CDR3 sequence (DNA): TGTGCCAGCACCCTGGGGCTAGATACGCAGTATTTT. This sequence encodes CASTLGLDTQYF.

The gene calls are TRBV6-6 and TRBJ2-2; TRBD1 is a possible D gene (6 bases). CDR3 length: 14 residues. V lost 5 bases and J 0 bases, leaving 7 bases between the germline ends. Per the germline V gene, CDR1 is MNHNY and CDR2 is SVGAGI (reference sequence). CDR3 DNA: TGTGCCAGCAGTAACAGGGCGAACACCGGGGAGCTGTTTTTT. As protein: CASSNRANTGELFF.

This chain links TRBV2 with TRBJ2-7; 7 bases fit TRBD2. Germline trimming cut 7 bases from V and 1 base from J; bases unmatched to any gene: 10. Germline lookup yields CDR1 SNHLY and CDR2 FYNNEI. The length of the CDR3 is 15 residues. The CDR3 loop reads CASNLLGSGSYEQYF. In DNA form, the CDR3 reads TGTGCCAGCAACCTGCTGGGTAGCGGGTCCTACGAGCAGTACTTC. The complete variable domain, with remaining parts taken from reference TRBV2 and TRBJ2-7, reads EPEVTQTPSHQVTQMGQEVILRCVPISNHLYFYWYRQILGQKVEFLVSFYNNEISEKSEIFDDQFSVERPDGSNFTLKIRSTKLEDSAMYFCASNLLGSGSYEQYFGPGTRLTVT.